This TCR beta chain was recorded in a study of identical twins. This clonotype turned up a few times. No antigen is known for it. TCRdb used MiXCR to reprocess the 5' RACE reads, holding one entry per CDR3 protein. The table has 500,000 to 700,000 distinct CDR3 sequences, roughly 6.6% seen once. Study observations and caveats: A lower insertion count was a feature of abundant cord blood beta clonotypes, with no such feature in memory repertoires.

The sample was also reused in another study, on yellow fever vaccine responses in identical twins. That paper states: Each twin's T cell response to the vaccine was reported to look partly convergent and partly personalized.

Material for sequencing was PBMCs. This TCR derives from a woman in her late teens or twenties in good health.

DNA for the CDR3: TGCAGTGCTAGAGATCCAGGGCTAGCTCCCTACGAGCAGTACTTC. Translation gives CSARDPGLAPYEQYF. The chain couples TRBV20-1 to TRBJ2-7; perhaps D is TRBD1 or TRBD2 (5 bases each). The CDR3 length is 15 residues. The germline V gene has CDR1 DFQATT and CDR2 SNEGSKA (reference sequence). V gave up 0 bases and J gave up 2 bases, with 14 bases separating them.